This entry is about one T cell receptor (beta chain). This specimen belongs to a study of T cells expressing NK-cell markers. Across the study: Seven of the eight sequenced donors were HCMV-seropositive; one was seronegative.

This CDR3 spans 16 amino acids. The V gene's germline CDR1 is SGHTA and CDR2 FQGNSA. TCRdb re-called the 5' RACE reads; one entry per CDR3 protein, DNA not given. The sample data list fewer than 550,000 distinct CDR3 sequences. The clonotype comes from a woman aged 45-60 years in good health. Sequenced input: blood T cells: a sorted CD56 or NKG2C T cell subset, CD4+ or CD8+ T cells, or bulk PBMC T cells (not recorded which). The rearrangement uses TRBV7-2 and TRBJ2-4. CDR3 region: CASSLERPRLKNIQYF.